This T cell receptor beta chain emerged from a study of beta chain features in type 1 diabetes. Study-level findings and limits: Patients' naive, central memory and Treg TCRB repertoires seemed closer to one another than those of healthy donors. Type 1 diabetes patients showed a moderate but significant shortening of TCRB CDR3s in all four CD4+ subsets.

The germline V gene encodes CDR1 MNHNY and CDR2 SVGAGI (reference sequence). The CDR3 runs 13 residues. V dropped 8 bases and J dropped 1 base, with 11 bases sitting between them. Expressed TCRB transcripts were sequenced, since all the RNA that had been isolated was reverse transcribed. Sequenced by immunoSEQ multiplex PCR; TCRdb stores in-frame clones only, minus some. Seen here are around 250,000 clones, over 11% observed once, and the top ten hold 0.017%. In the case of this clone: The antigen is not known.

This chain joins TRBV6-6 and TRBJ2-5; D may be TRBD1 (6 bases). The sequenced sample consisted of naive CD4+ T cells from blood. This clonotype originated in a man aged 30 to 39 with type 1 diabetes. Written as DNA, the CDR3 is TGTGCCAGCCGACGGACAGTCCAAGAGACCCAGTACTTC. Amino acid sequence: CASRRTVQETQYF.